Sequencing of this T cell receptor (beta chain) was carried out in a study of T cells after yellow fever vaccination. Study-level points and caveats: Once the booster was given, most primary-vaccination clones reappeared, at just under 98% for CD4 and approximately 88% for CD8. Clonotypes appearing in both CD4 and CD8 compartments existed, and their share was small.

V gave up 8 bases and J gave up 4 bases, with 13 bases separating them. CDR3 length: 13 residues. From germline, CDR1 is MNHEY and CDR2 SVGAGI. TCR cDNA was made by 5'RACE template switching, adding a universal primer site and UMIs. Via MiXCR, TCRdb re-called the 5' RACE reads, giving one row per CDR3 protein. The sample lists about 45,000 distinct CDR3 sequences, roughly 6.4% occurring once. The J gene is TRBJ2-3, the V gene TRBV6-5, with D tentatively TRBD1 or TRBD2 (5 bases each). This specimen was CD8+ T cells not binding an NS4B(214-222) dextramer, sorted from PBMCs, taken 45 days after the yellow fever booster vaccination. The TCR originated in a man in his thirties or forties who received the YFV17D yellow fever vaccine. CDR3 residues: CASGIGDADTQYF. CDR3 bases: TGTGCCAGCGGAATAGGGGACGCAGATACGCAGTATTTT.